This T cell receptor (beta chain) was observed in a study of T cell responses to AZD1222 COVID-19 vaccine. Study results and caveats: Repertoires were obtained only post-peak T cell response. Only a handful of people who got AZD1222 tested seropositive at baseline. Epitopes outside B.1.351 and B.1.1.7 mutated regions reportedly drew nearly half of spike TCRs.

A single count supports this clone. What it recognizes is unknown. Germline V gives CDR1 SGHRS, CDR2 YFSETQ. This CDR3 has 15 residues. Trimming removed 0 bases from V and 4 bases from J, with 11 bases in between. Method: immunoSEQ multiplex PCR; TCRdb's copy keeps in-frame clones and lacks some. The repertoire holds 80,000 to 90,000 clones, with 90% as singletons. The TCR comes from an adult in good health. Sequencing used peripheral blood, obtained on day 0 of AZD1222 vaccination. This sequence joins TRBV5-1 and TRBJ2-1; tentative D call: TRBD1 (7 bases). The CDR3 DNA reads TGCGCCAGCAGCTTGGCCGGGGGACAGTACAATGAGCAGTTCTTC. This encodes CASSLAGGQYNEQFF. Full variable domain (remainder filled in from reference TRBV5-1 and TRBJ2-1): KAGVTQTPRYLIKTRGQQVTLSCSPISGHRSVSWYQQTPGQGLQFLFEYFSETQRNKGNFPGRFSGRQFSNSRSEMNVSTLELGDSALYLCASSLAGGQYNEQFFGPGTRLTVL.